The 26 T cell receptor beta chains below come from one sample, sequenced in a study of blood T cell repertoires in COVID-19. Clones were read by immunoSEQ multiplex PCR, and TCRdb kept only the in-frame ones, dropping some. The table records about 150,000 clones, approximately 80% of them present only once. Sequences were obtained from peripheral blood. The origin of the receptors is a human donor with acute or convalescent COVID-19. The donor label of this sample is uncertain.

The chain combines TRBV5-1 with TRBJ1-1; 8 bases align to TRBD1. This CDR3 is built from 15 residues. The ends lost 4 bases at V and 3 bases at J; junction bases unmatched: 8. CDR1 and CDR2 (germline): SGHRS, YFSETQ. Written as DNA, the CDR3 is TGCGCCAGCAGCCCTTACGGACAGGGAGACACTGAAGCTTTCTTT. It is translated as CASSPYGQGDTEAFF.

The chain couples TRBV5-1 to TRBJ2-7; possibly TRBD1 for D (6 bases). Trimming took off 2 bases at V and 3 bases at J, with 18 bases between the two ends. Per the germline V gene, CDR1 is SGHRS and CDR2 is YFSETQ. This CDR3 has 16 residues. In DNA form, the CDR3 reads TGCGCCAGCAGCTTTTATCAACCGGGACACTTCTACGAGCAGTACGTC. The encoded protein is CASSFYQPGHFYEQYV.

This chain links TRBV24-1 with TRBJ1-2, with 8 nucleotides matching TRBD1. The V gene end was trimmed by 3 bases and the J gene end by 8 bases; junction bases not matched to a gene: 4. This CDR3 spans 13 amino acids. Germline V gene lookup returns CDR1 KGHDR and CDR2 SFDVKD. For the CDR3, the DNA is TGTGCCACCAGTGATCAGGGGGCAAAGGGCTACACCTTC. This codes for CATSDQGAKGYTF.

This clone turned up a few times. The genes are TRBV15 and TRBJ1-5; a possible D gene is TRBD1 (6 bases). Germline assignment: CDR1 LNHNV and CDR2 YYDKDF (reference sequence). CDR3 length equals 14 residues. The V end was cut by 4 bases, the J end by 4 bases, with 11 bases between. The DNA of the CDR3 is TGTGCCACCAGCATAGGGGGGGTAAATCAGCCCCAGCATTTT. The encoded protein is CATSIGGVNQPQHF. The full variable domain, in which reference TRBV15 and TRBJ1-5 provide the parts outside the CDR3, is DAMVIQNPRYQVTQFGKPVTLSCSQTLNHNVMYWYQQKSSQAPKLLFHYYDKDFNNEADTPDNFQSRRPNTSFCFLDIRSPGLGDTAMYLCATSIGGVNQPQHFGDGTRLSIL.

The genes are TRBV20-1 and TRBJ1-1, with D possibly TRBD1 on 5 matching bases. This CDR3 contains 11 residues. Germline assignment: CDR1 DFQATT and CDR2 SNEGSKA (reference sequence). The CDR3 nucleotides are TGCGGGGGAGGAGGGGCCACTGAAGCTTTCTTT. Its translation is CGGGGATEAFF.

This clone was observed a handful of times. This chain uses TRBV4-1 with TRBJ2-6; D is possibly TRBD1 (5 bases). Germline values: CDR1 MGHRA, CDR2 YSYEKL. Trimming left V 5 bases short and J 0 bases short, with 8 bases between. The CDR3 runs to 15 residues. CDR3 region: CASSFDSSGANVLTF. CDR3 in DNA: TGCGCCAGCAGCTTCGACAGCTCTGGGGCCAACGTCCTGACTTTC.

The CDR3 is CATSKRDRVNYGYTF. The CDR3 DNA follows: TGTGCCACCAGCAAGAGGGACAGGGTCAACTATGGCTACACCTTC. The chain carries TRBV15 and TRBJ1-2; 9 nucleotides agree with TRBD1. V dropped 4 bases and J dropped 2; count of bases not matched to a gene: 5. Per germline, CDR1 LNHNV and CDR2 YYDKDF (reference sequence). This CDR3 comprises 15 residues.

This rearrangement joins TRBV5-1 to TRBJ2-3; D not resolved. Germline V gives CDR1 SGHRS, CDR2 YFSETQ. The CDR3 sequence is 13 residues long. Deletions cut 4 bases from V and 6 bases from J, with 12 bases between. The CDR3 is CASSPLDGDTQYF. The CDR3, as DNA: TGCGCCAGCAGCCCTCTAGACGGGGATACGCAGTATTTT.

This clone was recorded only once. The V call is TRBV19, the J call TRBJ2-6, with D unresolved. Trimming stripped 5 bases from V and 0 bases from J, with 5 bases between. The CDR3 spans 14 residues. Per germline, CDR1 LNHDA and CDR2 SQIVND (reference sequence). CDR3: CASSYRSGANVLTF. The CDR3 nucleotides are TGTGCCAGTAGTTATCGCTCTGGGGCCAACGTCCTGACTTTC.

V gene TRBV28 combines with J gene TRBJ1-2; TRBD1 matches at 8 bases. Germline CDR1 is MDHEN and CDR2 is SYDVKM. J was trimmed by 1 base and V by 5 bases; bases with no gene match: 9. This CDR3 has 16 residues. This chain's CDR3 is CASSLTPGQDNYGYTF. DNA of the CDR3: TGTGCCAGCAGTCTGACACCGGGACAGGATAACTATGGCTACACCTTC.

V usage is TRBV6-5 and J usage is TRBJ2-5; D remains unclear. Trimming removed 4 bases from V and 1 base from J, with 10 bases in between. The CDR3 is 14 residues long. CDR1 is MNHEY and CDR2 is SVGAGI in the germline V gene. The CDR3 protein is CASSLTRVQETQYF. In DNA form, the CDR3 reads TGTGCCAGCAGTTTGACCCGGGTCCAAGAGACCCAGTACTTC.

The chain joins TRBV5-1 to TRBJ1-2; 9 nucleotides line up with TRBD1. V lost 1 base, J lost 5 bases, and 6 bases stayed unmatched. This CDR3 comprises 15 residues. Germline V gene sequence: CDR1 SGHRS, CDR2 YFSETQ. This CDR3 is CASSLPGDRAYGYTF. The CDR3 region has the DNA TGCGCCAGCAGCTTGCCCGGGGACAGGGCTTATGGCTACACCTTC.

This chain links TRBV2 with TRBJ2-1, with 7 bases identical to TRBD2. The CDR3 spans 16 residues. V dropped 5 bases and J dropped 7; count of bases not matched to a gene: 14. Germline CDR1 SNHLY, CDR2 FYNNEI. The CDR3 DNA sequence: TGTGCCAGCAGTTATAGACTAGCAGAAGTGAGAAATGAGCAGTTCTTC. This encodes CASSYRLAEVRNEQFF.

The chain employs TRBV6-5 and TRBJ1-1, with TRBD1 matching over 7 bases. Germline trimming cut 4 bases from V and 8 bases from J; bases unmatched to any gene: 7. The CDR3 covers 13 residues. Looked up from germline, CDR1 is MNHEY and CDR2 is SVGAGI. CDR3 DNA sequence: TGTGCCAGCAGTTTGTCACAGGGGAGGGAAGCTTTCTTT. Translation gives CASSLSQGREAFF.

The gene calls are TRBV3-1 (or the pseudogene TRBV3-2) and TRBJ2-1; 12 nucleotides line up with TRBD2. There are 16 residues in the CDR3. Germline CDR1 reads LGHDT; CDR2 reads YNNKEL (reference sequence). The V and J ends lost 4 bases and 3 bases, in that order; junction bases with no gene match: 4. The CDR3 loop reads CASSLASGGDYNEQFF. In nucleotides, the CDR3 is TGTGCCAGCAGCCTGGCTAGCGGGGGGGACTACAATGAGCAGTTCTTC.

V and J are TRBV2 and TRBJ1-1; 10 nucleotides line up with TRBD1. The germline V gene has CDR1 SNHLY and CDR2 FYNNEI. The ends lost 3 bases at V and 5 bases at J; junction bases unmatched: 6. The length of the CDR3 is 15 residues. DNA of the CDR3: TGTGCCAGCAGTGAGGGGACAGGGGCCTTAACTGAAGCTTTCTTT. Translating it yields CASSEGTGALTEAFF.

V usage is TRBV24-1 and J usage is TRBJ1-2; D is possibly TRBD1 (6 bases). Germline V gene sequence: CDR1 KGHDR, CDR2 SFDVKD. The ends were cut back, 3 bases at V and 1 base at J, with 11 bases in the middle. This CDR3 is 15 amino acids long. For the CDR3, the DNA is TGTGCCACCAGTGATAGCGGGGGCAATAACTATGGCTACACCTTC. This encodes CATSDSGGNNYGYTF.

The chain carries TRBV6-4 and TRBJ2-3, with a tentative D call TRBD2 (5 bases). The germline V gene encodes CDR1 MRHNA and CDR2 SNTAGT. Trimming took 4 bases from V and 2 from J, leaving 7 bases between them. The CDR3 is 13 amino acids. DNA of the CDR3: TGTGCCAGCAGTGTTAGCGACACAGATACGCAGTATTTT. Amino acids: CASSVSDTDTQYF.

The chain recombines TRBV25-1 with TRBJ2-7; 9 bases are shared with TRBD2. CDR1 and CDR2 (germline): MGHDK, SYGVNS. This CDR3 region has 13 residues. V lost 10 bases to trimming and J lost 3 bases; unmatched junction nucleotides: 7. The CDR3 loop reads CATRGGVSYEQYF. CDR3 nucleotides: TGTGCCACCCGCGGGGGGGTAAGCTACGAGCAGTACTTC.

The chain recombines TRBV5-1 with TRBJ2-7; 8 nucleotides agree with TRBD1. This CDR3 is 15 amino acids long. Per the germline V gene, CDR1 is SGHRS and CDR2 is YFSETQ. J lost 0 bases, V lost 0 bases, and 2 bases had no gene match. CDR3 sequence reads: CASSLGQGPSYEQYF. CDR3 nucleotides: TGCGCCAGCAGCTTGGGACAGGGGCCCTCCTACGAGCAGTACTTC.

The chain links TRBV18 to TRBJ1-2; 8 bases are a match to TRBD1. V shed 5 bases, J shed 0 bases, and the junction held 8 bases outside the gene matches. Looked up from germline, CDR1 is KGHSH and CDR2 is LQKENI. The CDR3 spans 16 residues. CDR3 amino acids: CASSSGQGRANYGYTF. The CDR3 bases are TGTGCCAGCTCAAGCGGACAGGGCAGAGCTAACTATGGCTACACCTTC.

The chain couples TRBV29-1 to TRBJ1-1; weak D call: TRBD1 (6 bases). Per the germline V gene, CDR1 is SQVTM and CDR2 is ANQGSEA. The V and J ends lost 5 bases and 1 base respectively, with 11 bases between them. The CDR3 length is 13 residues. The CDR3 nucleotides read TGCAGCGTTTCCAGGGGAGAGAACACTGAAGCTTTCTTT. It is translated as CSVSRGENTEAFF.

This sequence joins TRBV11-2 and TRBJ1-1, with D tentatively TRBD1 (6 bases). This CDR3 contains 15 residues. With 3 bases removed from V and 4 bases from J, the gap between germline ends came to 15 bases. Germline values: CDR1 SGHAT, CDR2 FQNNGV. CDR3: CASSLSGVVGTEAFF. The CDR3 DNA is TGTGCCAGCAGCTTGTCAGGGGTTGTTGGCACTGAAGCTTTCTTT.

The chain employs TRBV5-1 and TRBJ2-7; TRBD1 might be the D (6 bases). Germline-derived CDR1 and CDR2 are SGHRS and YFSETQ. The CDR3 consists of 15 residues. V was shortened by 2 bases and J by 1 base, with 13 bases between the two germline ends. The CDR3 reads CASSLQGSGSYEQYF. In DNA form, the CDR3 reads TGCGCCAGCAGCTTACAGGGTTCGGGATCCTACGAGCAGTACTTC.

The gene calls are TRBV18 and TRBJ2-7; 9 positions match TRBD1. CDR1 and CDR2 (germline): KGHSH, LQKENI. CDR3 length: 16 residues. V was pared by 4 bases and J by 5 bases, with 12 bases of the junction left unmatched. CDR3 protein: CASSLHPPGQGNEQYV. CDR3 bases: TGTGCCAGCTCACTACATCCACCGGGACAGGGCAACGAGCAGTACGTC.

The sample holds a few counts of this clone. This chain joins TRBV11-3 and TRBJ2-2; tentative D call: TRBD2 (6 bases). Deletions cut 5 bases from V and 6 bases from J, with 13 bases between. Germline CDR1 reads SGHNT; CDR2 reads YENEEA. The CDR3 is 14 amino acids. CDR3 nucleotide sequence: TGTGCCAGCAGCCCCCGTTGGGGGGCCGGGGAGCTGTTTTTT. The encoded protein is CASSPRWGAGELFF.